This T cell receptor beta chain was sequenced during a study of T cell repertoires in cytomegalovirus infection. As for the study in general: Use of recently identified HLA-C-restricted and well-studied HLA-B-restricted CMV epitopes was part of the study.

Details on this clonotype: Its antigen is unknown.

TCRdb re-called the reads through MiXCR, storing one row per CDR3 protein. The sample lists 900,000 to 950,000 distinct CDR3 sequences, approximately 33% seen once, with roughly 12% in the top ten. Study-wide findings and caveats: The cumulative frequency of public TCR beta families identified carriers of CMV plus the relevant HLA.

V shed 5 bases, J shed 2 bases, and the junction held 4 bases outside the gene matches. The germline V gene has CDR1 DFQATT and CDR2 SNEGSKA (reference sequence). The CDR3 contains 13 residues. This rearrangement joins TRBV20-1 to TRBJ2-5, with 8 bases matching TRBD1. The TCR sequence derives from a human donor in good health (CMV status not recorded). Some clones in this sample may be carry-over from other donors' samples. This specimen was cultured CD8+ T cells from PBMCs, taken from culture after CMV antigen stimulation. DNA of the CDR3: TGCAGTGCTTTTCACAGGGGGCAAGAGACCCAGTACTTC. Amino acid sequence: CSAFHRGQETQYF.